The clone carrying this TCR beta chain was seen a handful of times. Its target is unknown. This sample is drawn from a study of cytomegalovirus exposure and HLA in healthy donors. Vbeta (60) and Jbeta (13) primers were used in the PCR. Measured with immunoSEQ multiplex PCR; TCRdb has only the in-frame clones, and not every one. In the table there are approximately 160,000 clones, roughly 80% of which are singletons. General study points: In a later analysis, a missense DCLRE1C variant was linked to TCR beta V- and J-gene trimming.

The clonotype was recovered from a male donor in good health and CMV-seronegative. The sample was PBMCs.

The CDR3 DNA follows: TGTGCCAGCAGTTTGGGGGACAGAAGTAAGCCCCAGCATTTT. Amino acids: CASSLGDRSKPQHF. The V and J genes are TRBV28 and TRBJ1-5; TRBD1 agrees at 7 bases. The CDR3 totals 14 residues. Germline loops: CDR1 MDHEN, CDR2 SYDVKM. J was trimmed by 8 bases and V by 3 bases; bases with no gene match: 7.